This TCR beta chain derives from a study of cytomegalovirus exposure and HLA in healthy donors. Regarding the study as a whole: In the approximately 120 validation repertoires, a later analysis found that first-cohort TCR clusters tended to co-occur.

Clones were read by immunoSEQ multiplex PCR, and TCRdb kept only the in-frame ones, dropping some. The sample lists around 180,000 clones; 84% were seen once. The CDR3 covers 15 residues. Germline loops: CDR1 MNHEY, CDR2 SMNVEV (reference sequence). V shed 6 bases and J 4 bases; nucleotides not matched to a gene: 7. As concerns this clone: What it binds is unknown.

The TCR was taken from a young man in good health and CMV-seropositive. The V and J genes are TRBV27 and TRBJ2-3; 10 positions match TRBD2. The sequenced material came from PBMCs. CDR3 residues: CASRTGAGGPDTQYF. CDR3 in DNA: TGTGCCAGCAGGACCGGAGCGGGAGGGCCAGATACGCAGTATTTT.